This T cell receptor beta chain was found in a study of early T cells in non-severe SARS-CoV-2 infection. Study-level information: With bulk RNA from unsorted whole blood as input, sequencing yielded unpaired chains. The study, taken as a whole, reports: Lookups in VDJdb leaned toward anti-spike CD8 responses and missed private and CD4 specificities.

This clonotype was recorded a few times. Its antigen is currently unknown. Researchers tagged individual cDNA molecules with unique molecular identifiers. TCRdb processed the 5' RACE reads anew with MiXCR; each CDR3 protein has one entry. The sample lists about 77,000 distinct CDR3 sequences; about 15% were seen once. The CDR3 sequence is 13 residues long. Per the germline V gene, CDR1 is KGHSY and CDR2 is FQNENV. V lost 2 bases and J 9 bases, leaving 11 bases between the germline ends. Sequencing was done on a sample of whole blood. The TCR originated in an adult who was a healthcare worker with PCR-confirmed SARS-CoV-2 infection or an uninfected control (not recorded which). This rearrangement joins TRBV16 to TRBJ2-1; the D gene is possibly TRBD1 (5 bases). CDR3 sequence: CASSQVRQGEQFF. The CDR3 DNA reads TGTGCCAGCAGCCAAGTACGTCAGGGTGAGCAGTTCTTC.